These 22 T cell receptor beta chains share one sample of origin, sequenced in a study of cytomegalovirus exposure and HLA in healthy donors. PCR primers comprised 60 Vbeta and 13 Jbeta primers. Profiled with immunoSEQ multiplex PCR; TCRdb holds only in-frame clones, not every one. The table includes some 200,000 clones, about two thirds detected once. Material for sequencing was PBMCs. These receptors were obtained from a man in his forties in good health and CMV-seropositive.

This clone was counted only a few times. The chain employs TRBV6-5 and TRBJ2-7; 10 positions agree with TRBD1. The V gene's germline CDR1 is MNHEY and CDR2 SVGAGI. There are 15 residues in the CDR3. V shed 6 bases, J shed 3 bases, and the junction held 8 bases outside the gene matches. The CDR3 region is CASRPRRDRGYEQYF. DNA of the CDR3: TGTGCCAGCAGGCCCAGGCGGGACAGGGGCTACGAGCAGTACTTC.

V is TRBV27 and J is TRBJ2-2, with D possibly matching TRBD1 (5 bases). This CDR3 is built from 16 residues. Germline CDR1 reads MNHEY; CDR2 reads SMNVEV (reference sequence). Deletions cut 3 bases from V and 2 bases from J, with 13 bases between. CDR3 DNA: TGTGCCAGCAGTTTGCAGGGCCCTTATAACACCGGGGAGCTGTTTTTT. Its protein is CASSLQGPYNTGELFF.

This chain uses TRBV21-1 with TRBJ1-1. TRBV21-1 counts as a pseudogene. The CDR3 covers 12 residues. The CDR3: CASINGNTEAFF. CDR3 bases: TGTGCCAGCATAAACGGGAACACTGAAGCTTTCTTT.

This clone was seen a handful of times. The chain uses TRBV7-2 and TRBJ2-5; 12 positions agree with TRBD1. Trimming took 6 bases from V and 5 from J; bases not matched to a gene: 7. Germline loops: CDR1 SGHTA, CDR2 FQGNSA. The CDR3 contains 15 residues. The CDR3 DNA sequence: TGTGCCAGCAGTGGGGACAGGGGGCAGTGGGAGACCCAGTACTTC. Translated: CASSGDRGQWETQYF.

The chain is built from TRBV6-5 and TRBJ1-3; no firm D call. The V gene lost 5 bases and the J gene lost 6 bases, with 14 bases spanning the gap. Germline-derived CDR1 and CDR2 are MNHEY and SVGAGI. This CDR3 has 14 amino acids. The CDR3 protein is CASSRRAGSNTIYF. CDR3 bases: TGTGCCAGCAGTCGCCGTGCGGGGTCAAACACCATATATTTT.

The chain carries TRBV5-6 and TRBJ2-3; the match to TRBD1 covers 7 bases. The CDR3 sequence is 16 residues long. Trimming at V came to 3 bases and at J to 1 base, leaving 8 bases not matched to a gene. Germline-derived CDR1 and CDR2 are SGHDT and YYEEEE. CDR3 bases: TGTGCCAGCAGCTCCCTGGGCCAGGGGGGCACAGATACGCAGTATTTT. This translates into CASSSLGQGGTDTQYF.

In its sample, this clone was seen a few times. The gene calls are TRBV11-2 and TRBJ2-3, with 11 bases aligning to TRBD2. Trimming removed 3 bases from V and 4 bases from J; junction bases left unmatched: 3. CDR1 is SGHAT, CDR2 FQNNGV, per germline. This CDR3 spans 15 amino acids. CDR3 nucleotide sequence: TGTGCCAGCAGCTTCAAACTAGCGGGGGCAGATACGCAGTATTTT. Its translation: CASSFKLAGADTQYF.

This clone was counted between two and nine times. The rearrangement links TRBV18 to TRBJ1-1; D is unresolved. Trimming removed 6 bases from V and 1 base from J, with 15 bases in between. Per germline, CDR1 KGHSH and CDR2 LQKENI. This CDR3 is built from 15 residues. The CDR3 sequence is CASSGRGLGNTEAFF. CDR3 nucleotide sequence: TGTGCCAGCTCGGGGAGAGGGCTCGGGAACACTGAAGCTTTCTTT.

The rearrangement uses TRBV7-2 and TRBJ2-7, with TRBD2 matching over 11 bases. The germline gives CDR1 SGHTA, CDR2 FQGNSA. The V gene end was trimmed by 3 bases and the J gene end by 1 base; junction bases not matched to a gene: 2. The CDR3 loop spans 15 amino acids. The CDR3 DNA reads as TGTGCCAGCAGCTTTACTAGCGGGGGATCCTACGAGCAGTACTTC. As protein: CASSFTSGGSYEQYF. Drawing the rest from reference TRBV7-2 and TRBJ2-7, the complete variable domain is GAGVSQSPSNKVTEKGKDVELRCDPISGHTALYWYRQSLGQGLEFLIYFQGNSAPDKSGLPSDRFSAERTGGSVSTLTIQRTQQEDSAVYLCASSFTSGGSYEQYFGPGTRLTVT.

This chain links TRBV7-2 with TRBJ1-2, with 7 bases matching TRBD1. From germline, CDR1 is SGHTA and CDR2 FQGNSA. The V segment lost 4 bases and the J segment 5 bases; nucleotides outside the gene matches: 10. This CDR3 is 15 amino acids long. The CDR3 DNA reads TGTGCCAGCAGCTACGGACAGGCGAACATATATGGCTACACCTTC. Encoded protein: CASSYGQANIYGYTF.

V is TRBV19 and J is TRBJ1-2; 9 bases agree with TRBD1. The CDR3 is 15 residues long. The junction had 10 bases not matched to a gene; V was cut back by 6 bases and J by 5 bases. The germline gives CDR1 LNHDA, CDR2 SQIVND (reference sequence). CDR3 region: CASRLRDRVEYGYTF. CDR3 in DNA: TGTGCCAGTAGACTCCGGGACAGGGTGGAATATGGCTACACCTTC.

The chain carries TRBV6-6 and TRBJ2-7; the match to TRBD1 covers 8 bases. The germline V gene encodes CDR1 MNHNY and CDR2 SVGAGI (reference sequence). This CDR3 has 14 residues. J lost 3 bases, V lost 6 bases, and 7 bases had no gene match. The CDR3 nucleotides are TGTGCCAGCAGGGACAGGGCTTGGAACTACGAGCAGTACTTC. It is translated as CASRDRAWNYEQYF.

This chain uses TRBV27 with TRBJ2-5; TRBD2 matches 12 bases. CDR1 is MNHEY and CDR2 is SMNVEV in the germline V gene (reference sequence). Trimming took 3 bases from V and 1 from J; bases not matched to a gene: 12. The length of the CDR3 is 19 residues. The CDR3 sequence: CASSFGLLAGGQIQETQYF. The CDR3 nucleotides read TGTGCCAGCAGTTTCGGCCTACTAGCGGGGGGTCAAATCCAAGAGACCCAGTACTTC.

This clone was seen more than once but under ten times. The chain combines TRBV27 with TRBJ2-6, with D tentatively TRBD1 (5 bases). The V end lost 5 bases, the J end lost 4 bases, and 12 bases lay between the germline ends. CDR3 length: 15 amino acids. Germline values: CDR1 MNHEY, CDR2 SMNVEV (reference sequence). Written as DNA, the CDR3 is TGTGCCAGCAGTGACCAACCAGGGGGGGCCAACGTCCTGACTTTC. Amino acid sequence: CASSDQPGGANVLTF.

The CDR3 reads CASSLGTGGRTGTDTQYF. In DNA, the CDR3 is TGCGCCAGCAGCTTGGGGACAGGGGGGCGAACGGGCACAGATACGCAGTATTTT. The chain recombines TRBV5-1 with TRBJ2-3, with 10 bases lining up with TRBD1. Germline V gene sequence: CDR1 SGHRS, CDR2 YFSETQ. Germline trimming cut 0 bases from V and 1 base from J; bases unmatched to any gene: 8. The CDR3 spans 18 residues.

The chain couples TRBV6-1 to TRBJ1-1, with D unresolved. The CDR3 is 14 residues long. Germline assignment: CDR1 MNHNS and CDR2 SASEGT. V was cut by 0 bases and J by 7 bases, with 12 bases left in between. The CDR3 DNA reads as TGTGCCAGCAGTGAAGCGCTTATAGCGTTTGAAGCTTTCTTT. It is translated as CASSEALIAFEAFF.

V and J are TRBV7-9 and TRBJ2-1; TRBD1 might be the D (6 bases). The V end was cut by 1 base, the J end by 5 bases, with 9 bases between. The length of the CDR3 is 14 residues. CDR1 and CDR2 from the germline V gene are SEHNR and FQNEAQ (reference sequence). This CDR3 reads CASSLGQGNNEQFF. The CDR3 DNA follows: TGTGCCAGCAGCTTAGGGCAGGGGAACAATGAGCAGTTCTTC.

CDR3 nucleotides: TGTGCCATCAGGGGAACACTAGCGGGGTACGAGCAGTACTTC. It yields the protein CAIRGTLAGYEQYF. The chain is built from TRBV10-3 and TRBJ2-7, with TRBD2 matching 10 bases. This CDR3 comprises 14 residues. V lost 6 bases, J lost 4 bases, and 6 bases stayed unmatched. Germline-derived CDR1 and CDR2 are ENHRY and SYGVKD.

The rearrangement joins TRBV5-1 to TRBJ2-5; 7 bases agree with TRBD1. CDR1 is SGHRS, CDR2 YFSETQ, per germline. CDR3 length: 14 residues. After removal of 4 bases from V and 4 bases from J, the junction contained 7 bases not matched to a gene. The CDR3, as DNA: TGCGCCAGCAGCCCCGAAACAGGGGTAGAGACCCAGTACTTC. It specifies CASSPETGVETQYF.

V is TRBV19 and J is TRBJ1-6; TRBD1 matches at 7 bases. The CDR3 has 14 amino acids. Germline trimming cut 7 bases from V and 8 bases from J; bases unmatched to any gene: 8. Germline V lookup: CDR1 LNHDA, CDR2 SQIVND (reference sequence). This CDR3 reads CASTYRGRDSPLHF. CDR3 nucleotide sequence: TGTGCCAGTACTTACAGGGGTAGGGATTCACCCCTCCACTTT.

The chain employs TRBV27 and TRBJ1-1, with D perhaps TRBD1 (5 bases). The CDR3 spans 14 residues. V was clipped by 0 bases and J by 4 bases, with 9 bases between them. From germline, CDR1 is MNHEY and CDR2 SMNVEV (reference sequence). CDR3: CASSLSRGGTEAFF. CDR3 sequence (DNA): TGTGCCAGCAGTTTATCGAGGGGAGGCACTGAAGCTTTCTTT.

This clone was seen a single time. The rearrangement joins TRBV7-2 to TRBJ1-4; 7 bases align to TRBD1. Germline V lookup: CDR1 SGHTA, CDR2 FQGNSA. V shed 5 bases and J 12 bases; nucleotides not matched to a gene: 12. The CDR3 sequence is 14 residues long. The chain's CDR3 is CASSQPGQPVELFF. As DNA, the CDR3 is TGTGCCAGCAGCCAACCGGGACAGCCTGTGGAACTGTTTTTT.